The source of this TCR beta chain is a study of CD8 T cells in Susac syndrome. V shed 2 bases and J 5 bases; nucleotides not matched to a gene: 8. Germline V gene sequence: CDR1 ENHRY, CDR2 SYGVKD. The CDR3 is 15 amino acids. RNA, at about 0.45 to 1 ug, was reverse transcribed with random hexamers. A multiplex approach, immunoSEQ multiplex PCR, amplified TCR beta CDR3 across 54 Vbeta and 13 Jbeta. TCRdb redid the calling of the immunoSEQ multiplex PCR reads with MiXCR, one entry per CDR3 protein. The sample has 300,000 or so distinct CDR3 sequences; about 91% are singletons. TEMRA cells were FACS-enriched and CD8+ and CD4+ T cells negatively isolated.

This chain uses TRBV10-3 with TRBJ2-5; 7 nucleotides match TRBD1. Specimen: CD4+ T cells from PBMCs. This TCR derives from a human donor with multiple sclerosis. The CDR3 loop reads CAISEGRQGGETQYF. The CDR3 DNA reads as TGTGCCATCAGTGAGGGGCGACAGGGTGGCGAGACCCAGTACTTC.